The 11 T cell receptor beta chains in this list originate from one sample, sequenced in a study of blood T cell repertoires in COVID-19. Clones were read by immunoSEQ multiplex PCR, and TCRdb kept only the in-frame ones, dropping some. The repertoire holds more than 85,000 clones, with about 80% as singletons. Sample: peripheral blood. These receptors came from an elderly man with acute or convalescent COVID-19.

The chain's CDR3 is CASSQAAGEQYF. In DNA, the CDR3 is TGCGCCAGCAGCCAAGCGGCCGGGGAGCAGTACTTC. The chain employs TRBV4-3 and TRBJ2-7; D ambiguous. The CDR3 has 12 amino acids. Germline V gene data show CDR1 as LGHNA and CDR2 as YSLEER. V lost 1 base to trimming and J lost 7 bases, with 8 bases between them.

The genes are TRBV11-3 and TRBJ2-1; 8 nucleotides align to TRBD2. The trim removed 0 bases at V and 5 bases at J, leaving 6 bases unmatched. The CDR3 has 16 residues. Germline lookup yields CDR1 SGHNT and CDR2 YENEEA. CDR3 in DNA: TGTGCCAGCAGCTTAGAACAGCCGGGGGGGCACAATGAGCAGTTCTTC. Translation: CASSLEQPGGHNEQFF.

The V call is TRBV11-2, the J call TRBJ2-1; D call uncertain. Germline values: CDR1 SGHAT, CDR2 FQNNGV. Trimming took 0 bases from V and 9 from J, leaving 3 bases between them. There are 11 residues in the CDR3. CDR3 coding DNA: TGTGCCAGCAGCTTAGATATTGAGCAGTTCTTC. Its translation is CASSLDIEQFF. The whole variable domain, filled in from reference TRBV11-2 and TRBJ2-1, reads EAGVAQSPRYKIIEKRQSVAFWCNPISGHATLYWYQQILGQGPKLLIQFQNNGVVDDSQLPKDRFSAERLKGVDSTLKIQPAKLEDSAVYLCASSLDIEQFFGPGTRLTVL.

V and J are TRBV7-2 and TRBJ1-5, with D unclear. Germline assignment: CDR1 SGHTA and CDR2 FQGNSA. The CDR3 runs to 12 residues. Trimming removed 5 bases from V and 3 bases from J, with 5 bases in between. The CDR3 region has the DNA TGTGCCAGCAGCACCTACAATCAGCCCCAGCATTTT. Amino acids: CASSTYNQPQHF.

The V call is TRBV19, the J call TRBJ2-2; weak D call: TRBD1 (6 bases). Trimming took off 5 bases at V and 4 bases at J, with 14 bases between the two ends. CDR3 length equals 15 residues. CDR1 and CDR2 (germline): LNHDA, SQIVND (reference sequence). The CDR3, as DNA: TGTGCCAGTAGTTCTACAGGGATAGTCACCGGGGAGCTGTTTTTT. Translating it yields CASSSTGIVTGELFF.

Written as DNA, the CDR3 is TGTGCCAGTACCACCCCACGGGGTCAGCCCCAGCATTTT. Amino acids: CASTTPRGQPQHF. The V and J genes are TRBV19 and TRBJ1-5; D uncertain. The CDR3 has 13 amino acids. V lost 7 bases, J lost 6 bases, and 13 bases lay in between. Germline CDR1 and CDR2: LNHDA and SQIVND (reference sequence).

The chain has TRBV7-2 and TRBJ1-5; D might be TRBD1 (6 bases). The germline V and J ends were trimmed by 6 bases and 0 bases, with 12 bases remaining between them. CDR1 and CDR2 (germline): SGHTA, FQGNSA. The CDR3 sequence is 15 residues long. DNA of the CDR3: TGTGCCAGCAGTTCAGGGGTTTATAGCAATCAGCCCCAGCATTTT. Protein sequence: CASSSGVYSNQPQHF.

The V and J genes are TRBV27 and TRBJ2-1, with 12 positions matching TRBD2. Germline V gene lookup returns CDR1 MNHEY and CDR2 SMNVEV (reference sequence). The CDR3 totals 18 residues. Trimming cost V 5 bases and J 0 bases; bases outside gene matches: 8. CDR3 amino acids: CASSPTSGGQSSYNEQFF. CDR3 DNA: TGTGCCAGCAGTCCTACTAGCGGGGGGCAGAGCTCCTACAATGAGCAGTTCTTC.

The chain links TRBV2 to TRBJ2-7; TRBD1 might be the D (6 bases). Trimming left V 7 bases short and J 2 bases short, with 9 bases between. Germline V gene lookup returns CDR1 SNHLY and CDR2 FYNNEI. The CDR3 has 12 amino acids. In DNA form, the CDR3 reads TGTGCCAGCATGGGGGCCCCCTACGAGCAGTACTTC. It specifies CASMGAPYEQYF.

The genes are TRBV18 and TRBJ2-1; 7 positions agree with TRBD2. With 4 bases clipped from V and 8 bases from J, the junction kept 17 bases outside the gene matches. The CDR3 runs 17 residues. Germline V CDR1 and CDR2: KGHSH, LQKENI. As DNA, the CDR3 is TGTGCCAGCTCACGATTGTCCAGCGGGGACCTGATTCATGAGCAGTTCTTC. This translates into CASSRLSSGDLIHEQFF.

CDR3 protein: CAWSGTGGVWYGYTF. The CDR3 bases are TGTGCCTGGAGCGGCACAGGGGGGGTTTGGTATGGCTACACCTTC. This chain links TRBV30 with TRBJ1-2; 8 bases fit TRBD1. Germline-derived CDR1 and CDR2 are GTSNPN and SVGIG (reference sequence). There are 15 residues in the CDR3. V trimming: 3 bases; J trimming: 5 bases; junction bases outside the gene matches: 11.